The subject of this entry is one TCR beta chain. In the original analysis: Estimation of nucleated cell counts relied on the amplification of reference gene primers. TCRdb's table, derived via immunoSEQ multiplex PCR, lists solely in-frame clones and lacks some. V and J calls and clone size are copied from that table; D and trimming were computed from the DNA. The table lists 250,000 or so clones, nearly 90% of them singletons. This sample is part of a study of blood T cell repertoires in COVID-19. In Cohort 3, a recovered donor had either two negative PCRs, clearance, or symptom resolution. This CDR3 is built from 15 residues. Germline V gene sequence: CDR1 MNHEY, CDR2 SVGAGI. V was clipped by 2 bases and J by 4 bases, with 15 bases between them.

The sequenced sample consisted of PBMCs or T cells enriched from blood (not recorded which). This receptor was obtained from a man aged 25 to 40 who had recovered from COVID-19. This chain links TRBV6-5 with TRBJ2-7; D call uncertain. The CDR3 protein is CASSYEAESRYEQYF. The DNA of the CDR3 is TGTGCCAGCAGTTACGAGGCGGAAAGCCGTTACGAGCAGTACTTC.